The rows below give T cell receptor beta chains drawn from one sample of a study of blood T cell repertoires in COVID-19. Using immunoSEQ multiplex PCR, the repertoire was profiled, and TCRdb retains in-frame clones only, with some absent. This table has about 47,000 clones, roughly four fifths appearing once. The source material was peripheral blood. These receptors all come from a man in his sixties with active COVID-19. Each CDR3 is given with its conserved first and last residue. D genes are given only for firm matches. Size is omitted from some rows. Given values are once, few, many or a class for expanded clones.

d_call: TRBD1
j_call: TRBJ2-7
clone_size: .
v_call: TRBV19
cdr3_aa: CASTPGQGFGEQYF
cdr3_nt: TGTGCCAGTACTCCGGGACAGGGGTTCGGCGAGCAGTACTTC

d_call: .
j_call: TRBJ2-4
clone_size: .
v_call: TRBV5-6
cdr3_aa: CASSPTGAKNIQYF
cdr3_nt: TGTGCCAGCAGCCCTACAGGGGCCAAAAACATTCAGTACTTC

d_call: .
j_call: TRBJ1-2
clone_size: few
v_call: TRBV19
cdr3_aa: CASSIGGGTADYGYTF
cdr3_nt: TGTGCCAGTAGTATAGGAGGAGGGACGGCGGACTATGGCTACACCTTC

d_call: TRBD2
j_call: TRBJ2-2
clone_size: .
v_call: TRBV5-1
cdr3_aa: CASSSGTSNTGELFF
cdr3_nt: TGCGCCAGCAGCTCCGGGACTAGCAACACCGGGGAGCTGTTTTTT

d_call: .
j_call: TRBJ1-5
clone_size: once
v_call: TRBV6-2/TRBV6-3
cdr3_aa: CASSPQGGLSGQPQHF
cdr3_nt: TGTGCCAGCAGTCCACAGGGCGGATTAAGTGGTCAGCCCCAGCATTTT

d_call: .
j_call: TRBJ2-7
clone_size: .
v_call: TRBV6-6
cdr3_aa: CASSYRQTASNEQYF
cdr3_nt: TGTGCCAGCAGTTACCGACAGACCGCTTCCAACGAGCAGTACTTC

d_call: .
j_call: TRBJ2-7
clone_size: .
v_call: TRBV11-2
cdr3_aa: CASSLFLGGIGAEQYF
cdr3_nt: TGTGCCAGCAGCTTATTTTTGGGAGGCATAGGAGCCGAGCAGTACTTC

d_call: .
j_call: TRBJ2-7
clone_size: .
v_call: TRBV6-6
cdr3_aa: CASSYSSGPYEQYF
cdr3_nt: TGTGCCAGCAGTTACTCAAGCGGTCCCTACGAGCAGTACTTC

d_call: .
j_call: TRBJ1-1
clone_size: .
v_call: TRBV12-3/TRBV12-4
cdr3_aa: CASSFLANTEAFF
cdr3_nt: TGTGCCAGCAGTTTTTTGGCGAACACTGAAGCTTTCTTT

d_call: .
j_call: TRBJ1-1
clone_size: .
v_call: TRBV11-2
cdr3_aa: CASSHLQDKAFF
cdr3_nt: TGTGCCAGCAGCCACCTTCAGGATAAAGCTTTCTTT

d_call: TRBD1
j_call: TRBJ2-3
clone_size: .
v_call: TRBV5-8
cdr3_aa: CASSPGQGTDTQYF
cdr3_nt: TGTGCCAGCAGCCCGGGACAGGGAACAGATACGCAGTATTTT